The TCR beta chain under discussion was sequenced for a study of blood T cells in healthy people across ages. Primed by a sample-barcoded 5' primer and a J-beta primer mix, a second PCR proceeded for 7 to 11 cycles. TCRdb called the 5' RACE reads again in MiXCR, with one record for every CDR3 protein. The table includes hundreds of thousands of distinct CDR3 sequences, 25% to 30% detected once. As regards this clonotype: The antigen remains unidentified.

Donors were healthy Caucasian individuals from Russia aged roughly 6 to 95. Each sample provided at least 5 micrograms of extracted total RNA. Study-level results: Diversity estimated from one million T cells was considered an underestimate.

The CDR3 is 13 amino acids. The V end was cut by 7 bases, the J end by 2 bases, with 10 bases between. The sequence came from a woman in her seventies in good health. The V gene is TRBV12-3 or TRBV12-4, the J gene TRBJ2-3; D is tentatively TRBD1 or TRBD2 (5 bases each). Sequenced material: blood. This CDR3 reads CASTWDHTDTQYF. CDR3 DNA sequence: TGTGCCAGCACCTGGGACCACACAGATACGCAGTATTTT.